The clone carrying this T cell receptor (beta chain) was observed a single time. Its antigen is unknown. PCR primers comprised 60 Vbeta and 13 Jbeta primers. Measured with immunoSEQ multiplex PCR; TCRdb has only the in-frame clones, and not every one. Here the sample spans tens of thousands of clones, 65% to 70% being singletons. This entry comes from a study of cytomegalovirus exposure and HLA in healthy donors. Study results and limitations: Later analysis showed TCR association rates varying by HLA locus, highest for DRB1 and lowest for HLA-C. Most of the TCR beta V segments (in an earlier analysis) were productive either about 90% or about 30% of the time.

V lost 5 bases, J lost 2 bases, and 10 bases lay in between. Per germline, CDR1 SGHTA and CDR2 FQGTGA. The CDR3 loop spans 14 amino acids. This receptor was obtained from a woman aged 30 to 39 in good health and CMV-seronegative. The sequencing sample was made of PBMCs. The rearrangement joins TRBV7-3 to TRBJ1-3; no reliable D call. CDR3 DNA: TGTGCCAGCAGCCCCGGCGGGGCTGGAAACACCATATATTTT. As protein: CASSPGGAGNTIYF.